The T cell receptor beta chain described here comes from a study of OX40 agonist ivuxolimab in advanced cancers. The study, taken as a whole, reports: Relative to CD4+, CD8+ T cells held more expanded clones on average.

Only in-frame clones appear in the TCRdb table, and some are missing; sequencing was by immunoSEQ multiplex PCR. The sample records about 65,000 clones, around 86% being singletons. Of note for this clone: Its antigen is unknown.

The CDR3 has 14 residues. From germline, CDR1 is SGHTS and CDR2 YDEGEE. Trimming removed 4 bases at V and 4 bases at J, with 13 bases between. Material: CD4+ or CD8+ T cells sorted from blood, obtained in a trial of the OX40 agonist ivuxolimab. The chain recombines TRBV5-8 with TRBJ2-3, with D maybe TRBD1 (6 bases). The sequence came from an adult with an advanced solid tumor such as melanoma, head and neck, liver or kidney cancer. The CDR3, as DNA: TGTGCCAGCAGCCGCCGACAGGTCCCAGATACGCAGTATTTT. Protein: CASSRRQVPDTQYF. The full variable domain, completed using reference TRBV5-8 and TRBJ2-3, is EAGVTQSPTHLIKTRGQQATLRCSPISGHTSVYWYQQALGLGLQFLLWYDEGEERNRGNFPPRFSGRQFPNYSSELNVNALELEDSALYLCASSRRQVPDTQYFGPGTRLTVL.